Each of the 9 T cell receptor beta chains below was sequenced from the same sample in a study of siplizumab effects on memory and regulatory T cells. Some clones are missing from TCRdb's copy, which holds only in-frame ones; the method was immunoSEQ multiplex PCR. The profile covers about 120,000 clones, with over 85% appearing a single time and approximately 1.3% taken by the ten largest. Material for sequencing was CD4+ T cells sorted from blood. Source of these receptors: a human donor in good health.

The table lists this clone with a count of one. This chain uses TRBV6-1 with TRBJ1-5, with 7 nucleotides matching TRBD1. The CDR3 is 15 residues long. V was clipped by 6 bases and J by 2 bases; unmatched bases: 7. CDR1 is MNHNS, CDR2 SASEGT, per germline. Written as DNA, the CDR3 is TGTGCCAGCAGACAGGGGTGGCATGGCAATCAGCCCCAGCATTTT. Amino acid sequence: CASRQGWHGNQPQHF.

The gene calls are TRBV7-2 and TRBJ2-7; D gene unclear. Between the trimmed V and J ends, which lost 5 bases and 5 bases, there was a span of 10 bases. The CDR3 loop spans 12 amino acids. The germline CDR1 and CDR2 sequences are SGHTA and FQGNSA. DNA for the CDR3: TGTGCCAGCAGCATACAGCACCACGAGCAGTACTTC. As protein: CASSIQHHEQYF.

The chain recombines TRBV2 with TRBJ2-5; D perhaps matches TRBD2 (5 bases). This CDR3 comprises 14 residues. The germline V gene encodes CDR1 SNHLY and CDR2 FYNNEI. Trimming shortened V by 8 bases and J by 0 bases, and 13 bases separated the two germline ends. The DNA of the CDR3 is TGTGCCAGCGTGAAGGACTGGAACCAAGAGACCCAGTACTTC. Translation gives CASVKDWNQETQYF.

V is TRBV7-9 and J is TRBJ1-6; D is uncertain. The germline gives CDR1 SEHNR, CDR2 FQNEAQ (reference sequence). Deletions cut 1 base from V and 7 bases from J, with 11 bases between. The CDR3 length is 15 residues. This CDR3 is CASSLVAESNSPLHF. The CDR3 nucleotides are TGTGCCAGCAGCTTAGTGGCAGAATCAAATTCACCCCTCCACTTT. The full variable domain, with the rest looked up from reference TRBV7-9 and TRBJ1-6, is DTGVSQNPRHKITKRGQNVTFRCDPISEHNRLYWYRQTLGQGPEFLTYFQNEAQLEKSRLLSDRFSAERPKGSFSTLEIQRTEQGDSAMYLCASSLVAESNSPLHFGNGTRLTVT.

The genes are TRBV18 and TRBJ2-1; 8 nucleotides line up with TRBD2. Germline CDR1 KGHSH, CDR2 LQKENI. Trimming removed 3 bases from V and 5 bases from J; junction bases left unmatched: 9. The CDR3 has 16 amino acids. The DNA of the CDR3 is TGTGCCAGCTCACCGGTCTCCGGGGGGGCAAACAATGAGCAGTTCTTC. Translating gives CASSPVSGGANNEQFF.

The rearrangement uses TRBV4-1 and TRBJ2-1; 9 bases are a match to TRBD1. The CDR3 sequence is 14 residues long. Per the germline V gene, CDR1 is MGHRA and CDR2 is YSYEKL. V lost 3 bases to trimming and J lost 7 bases; unmatched junction nucleotides: 4. The CDR3 DNA follows: TGCGCCAGCAGCCACGGGACAGGGAGGAATGAGCAGTTCTTC. This encodes CASSHGTGRNEQFF.

The rearrangement uses TRBV7-9 and TRBJ1-2; D remains unclear. CDR3 length: 12 residues. Trimming took off 1 base at V and 5 bases at J, with 5 bases between the two ends. Germline V gene data show CDR1 as SEHNR and CDR2 as FQNEAQ (reference sequence). CDR3 nucleotide sequence: TGTGCCAGCAGCTTAGATGGGTATGGCTACACCTTC. This translates into CASSLDGYGYTF.

J is TRBJ2-5 and V is TRBV6-5; no definite D call. There are 13 residues in the CDR3. Germline CDR1 MNHEY, CDR2 SVGAGI. Trimming left V 2 bases short and J 5 bases short, with 9 bases between. The CDR3, as DNA: TGTGCCAGCAGTTACCCGGGCGCCGAGACCCAGTACTTC. Translation: CASSYPGAETQYF.

This chain connects TRBV5-1 to TRBJ2-5, with 10 nucleotides matching TRBD1. The V segment lost 3 bases and the J segment 5 bases; nucleotides outside the gene matches: 7. From germline, CDR1 is SGHRS and CDR2 YFSETQ. CDR3 size: 15 residues. CDR3 coding DNA: TGCGCCAGCAGCTCGACAGGGGGCGGAGTGGAGACCCAGTACTTC. This sequence encodes CASSSTGGGVETQYF.